The clone carrying this T cell receptor beta chain was picked up many times. Isolated RNA was reverse transcribed in full, so expressed TCRB transcripts were sequenced. The table came from immunoSEQ multiplex PCR; TCRdb's copy has only in-frame clones and leaves some out. The sample lists 130,000 or so clones; 9.5% to 10% were seen once. This record belongs to a study of beta chain features in type 1 diabetes. Overall study: Comparable age, gender and cell yields were observed in patients relative to healthy donors. Across every sample, around 110,000,000 sorted cells were examined in total.

CD45RO/CCR7/CD25/CD127/CD95/CD27 separated CD4+ naive, central memory, regulatory and stem cell-like memory cells by sorting. Germline trimming cut 6 bases from V and 6 bases from J; bases unmatched to any gene: 8. The CDR3 has 13 residues. Looked up from germline, CDR1 is SQVTM and CDR2 is ANQGSEA. The V gene is TRBV29-1, the J gene TRBJ1-2; 9 nucleotides align to TRBD1. Material for sequencing was central memory CD4+ T cells from blood. This sequence originates from a woman in her 40s in good health. The CDR3 spells CSVTSTGGNGYTF. Written as DNA, the CDR3 is TGCAGCGTGACCTCGACAGGGGGAAATGGCTACACCTTC. Filled out from reference TRBV29-1 and TRBJ1-2, the complete variable domain reads SAVISQKPSRDICQRGTSLTIQCQVDSQVTMMFWYRQQPGQSLTLIATANQGSEATYESGFVIDKFPISRPNLTFSTLTVSNMSPEDSSIYLCSVTSTGGNGYTFGSGTRLTVV.